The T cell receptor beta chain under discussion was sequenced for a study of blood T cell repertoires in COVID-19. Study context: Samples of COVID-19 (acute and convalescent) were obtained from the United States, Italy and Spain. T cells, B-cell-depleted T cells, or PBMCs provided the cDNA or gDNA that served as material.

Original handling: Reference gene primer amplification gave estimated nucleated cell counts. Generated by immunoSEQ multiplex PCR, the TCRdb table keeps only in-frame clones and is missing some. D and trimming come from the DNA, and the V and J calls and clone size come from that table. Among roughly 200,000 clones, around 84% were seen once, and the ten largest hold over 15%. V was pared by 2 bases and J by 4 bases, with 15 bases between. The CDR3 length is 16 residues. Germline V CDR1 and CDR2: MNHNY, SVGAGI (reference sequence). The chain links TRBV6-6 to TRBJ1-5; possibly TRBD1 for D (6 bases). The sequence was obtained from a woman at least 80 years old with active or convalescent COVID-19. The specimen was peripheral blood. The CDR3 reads CASSYPQGTENQPQHF. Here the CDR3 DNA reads TGTGCCAGCAGTTACCCACAGGGTACAGAGAATCAGCCCCAGCATTTT.